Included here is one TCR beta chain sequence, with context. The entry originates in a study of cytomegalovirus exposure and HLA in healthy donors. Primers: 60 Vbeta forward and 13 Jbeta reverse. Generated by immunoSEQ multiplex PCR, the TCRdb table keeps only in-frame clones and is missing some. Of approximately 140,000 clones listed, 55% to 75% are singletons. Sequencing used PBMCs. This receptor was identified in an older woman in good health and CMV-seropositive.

The chain's CDR3 is CASSQDRGLAGRQETQYF. CDR3 in DNA: TGTGCCAGCAGCCAAGATCGGGGACTAGCGGGTCGGCAAGAGACCCAGTACTTC. The chain combines TRBV4-2 with TRBJ2-5, with 12 bases matching TRBD2. The CDR3 is 18 amino acids. Germline CDR1 LGHNA, CDR2 YNFKEQ. V was clipped by 0 bases and J by 2 bases; unmatched bases: 7.